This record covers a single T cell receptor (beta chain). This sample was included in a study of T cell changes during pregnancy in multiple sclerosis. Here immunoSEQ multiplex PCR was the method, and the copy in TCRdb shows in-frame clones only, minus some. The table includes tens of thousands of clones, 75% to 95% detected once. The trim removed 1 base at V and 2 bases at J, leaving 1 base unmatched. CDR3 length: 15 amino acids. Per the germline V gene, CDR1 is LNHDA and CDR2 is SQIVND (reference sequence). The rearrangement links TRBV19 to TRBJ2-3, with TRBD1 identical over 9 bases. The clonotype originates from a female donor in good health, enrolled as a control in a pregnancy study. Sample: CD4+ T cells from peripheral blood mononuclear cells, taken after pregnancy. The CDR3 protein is CASSIGQGVTDTQYF. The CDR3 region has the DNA TGTGCCAGTAGTATAGGACAGGGGGTCACAGATACGCAGTATTTT. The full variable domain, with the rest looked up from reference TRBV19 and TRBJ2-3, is DGGITQSPKYLFRKEGQNVTLSCEQNLNHDAMYWYRQDPGQGLRLIYYSQIVNDFQKGDIAEGYSVSREKKESFPLTVTSAQKNPTAFYLCASSIGQGVTDTQYFGPGTRLTVL.